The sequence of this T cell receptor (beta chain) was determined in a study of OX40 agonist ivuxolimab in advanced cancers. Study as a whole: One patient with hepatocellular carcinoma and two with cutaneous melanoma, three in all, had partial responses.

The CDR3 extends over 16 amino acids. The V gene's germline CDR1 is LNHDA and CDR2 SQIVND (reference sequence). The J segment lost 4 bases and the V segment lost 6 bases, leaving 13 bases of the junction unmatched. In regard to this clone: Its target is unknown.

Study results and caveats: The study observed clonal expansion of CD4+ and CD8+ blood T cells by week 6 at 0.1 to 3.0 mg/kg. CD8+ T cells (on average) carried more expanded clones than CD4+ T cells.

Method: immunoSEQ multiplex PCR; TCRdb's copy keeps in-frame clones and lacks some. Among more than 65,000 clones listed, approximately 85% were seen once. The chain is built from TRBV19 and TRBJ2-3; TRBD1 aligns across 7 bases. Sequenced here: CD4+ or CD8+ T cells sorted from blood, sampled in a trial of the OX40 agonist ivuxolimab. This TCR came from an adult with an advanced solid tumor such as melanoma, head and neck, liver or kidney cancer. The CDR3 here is CASSHRPGQSSDTQYF. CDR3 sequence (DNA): TGTGCCAGTAGCCACCGACCGGGACAGAGCTCAGATACGCAGTATTTT.